This T cell receptor (beta chain) was recorded in a study of T cells in Graves' hyperthyroidism and ophthalmopathy. About the study: Peripheral blood draws took place at initial diagnosis, ahead of any treatment.

RNA transcripts were the template for amplifying TCR beta CDR3 regions. A first-round RT-PCR of the TCR CDR3 used the HTBI primer set. TCRdb analysed the multiplex PCR reads with MiXCR anew, one entry per CDR3 protein. Of 480,000 or so distinct CDR3 sequences in the sample, approximately 15% were seen once. Broader study findings: Blood also contained most expanded thyroid clonotypes above 0.001.

Germline V gene sequence: CDR1 SGHAT, CDR2 FQNNGV. V gave up 5 bases and J gave up 3 bases, with 17 bases separating them. The CDR3 length is 15 residues. This clonotype was found many times. Antigen: not known. Newly diagnosed hyperthyroidism patients aged 18 to 65 years had disease lasting under 2 months. Clinical symptoms, serum thyroxine and TRAb, thyroid ultrasound and orbital computed tomography together formed the diagnostic basis. Sequenced material: blood. The J gene is TRBJ2-7, the V gene TRBV11-2, with TRBD1 as a possible D gene (6 bases). The TCR originated in a woman aged 18-35 years with Graves' hyperthyroidism. Written as DNA, the CDR3 is TGTGCCAGCAGCCCGGTGGGGGCGCAAAGCTACGAGCAGTACGTC. It codes for CASSPVGAQSYEQYV.